This is a list of T cell receptor beta chains from one sample in a study of OX40 agonist ivuxolimab in advanced cancers. Libraries were prepared by immunoSEQ multiplex PCR; TCRdb keeps only in-frame clonotypes and omits some of them. The sample has tens of thousands of clones; 90% to 95% are singletons. Here the sequenced sample was CD4+ or CD8+ T cells sorted from blood, taken in a trial of the OX40 agonist ivuxolimab. These receptors all stem from an adult with an advanced solid tumor such as melanoma, head and neck, liver or kidney cancer. CDR3s include the opening cysteine and the closing phenylalanine or tryptophan. Fields, in order: J gene, CDR3 length, V gene, CDR3 protein.

j_gene: TRBJ1-2; len: 13; v_gene: TRBV29-1; CDR3aa: CSVVPTGYYGYTF
j_gene: TRBJ2-5; len: 16; v_gene: TRBV7-2; CDR3aa: CASSAGDRALWETQYF
j_gene: TRBJ2-3; len: 13; v_gene: TRBV30; CDR3aa: CAWSEGLGDTQYF
j_gene: TRBJ1-5; len: 17; v_gene: TRBV21-1; CDR3aa: CASSKGTVCRVGQPQHF
j_gene: TRBJ2-1; len: 16; v_gene: TRBV5-4; CDR3aa: CASSLGREGLYNEQFF
j_gene: TRBJ2-5; len: 14; v_gene: TRBV5-1; CDR3aa: CASSPTTQTGPQYF
j_gene: TRBJ2-7; len: 13; v_gene: TRBV18; CDR3aa: CASSPSGDYEQYF
j_gene: TRBJ1-1; len: 14; v_gene: TRBV11-3; CDR3aa: CASSPGGWNTEAFF
j_gene: TRBJ1-4; len: 16; v_gene: TRBV28; CDR3aa: CASSSIGGATNEKLFF
j_gene: TRBJ2-7; len: 13; v_gene: TRBV29-1; CDR3aa: CSVILQGSYEQYF